These 22 T cell receptor beta chains came from one sample sequenced in a study of T cell responses to AZD1222 COVID-19 vaccine (dated by TCRdb to the early 2020s). Libraries were constructed by the immunoSEQ multiplex PCR assay. In its TCRdb copy, this immuneACCESS table keeps in-frame sequences only and misses some clones. Where compared with another copy, unresolved V genes explain less than half of these, and the others have no known cause. This sample lists 95,000 to 110,000 clones; roughly 93% were detected once. Around 4.7% of the sample goes to the ten largest clones. The sample's time point label, decoded: baseline before first vaccination. Sequences were derived from peripheral blood, sampled on day 0 of AZD1222 vaccination. These receptors were taken from an adult in good health.

The rearrangement links TRBV11-3 to TRBJ1-1; D is uncertain. Trimming stripped 0 bases from V and 1 base from J, with 9 bases between. This CDR3 contains 15 residues. Looked up from germline, CDR1 is SGHNT and CDR2 is YENEEA. The CDR3 protein is CASSLEEQTNTEAFF. DNA for the CDR3: TGTGCCAGCAGCTTAGAGGAGCAGACGAACACTGAAGCTTTCTTT.

The CDR3 is CASSIGHLDRSYNEQFF. The CDR3 bases are TGTGCCAGTAGTATAGGCCATCTGGACAGGAGTTACAATGAGCAGTTCTTC. This chain links TRBV19 with TRBJ2-1; TRBD1 agrees at 7 bases. Trimming removed 1 base from V and 4 bases from J; junction bases left unmatched: 10. The CDR3 is 17 amino acids. In germline, CDR1 is LNHDA, CDR2 SQIVND (reference sequence).

The genes are TRBV5-1 and TRBJ2-7; D gene ambiguous. Germline CDR1 reads SGHRS; CDR2 reads YFSETQ. V shed 4 bases and J shed 0 bases, with 11 bases lying between them. CDR3 length equals 14 residues. CDR3: CASSPTIVSYEQYF. The CDR3 DNA reads TGCGCCAGCAGCCCTACTATAGTCTCCTACGAGCAGTACTTC. Full variable domain (outside the CDR3, taken from reference TRBV5-1 and TRBJ2-7): KAGVTQTPRYLIKTRGQQVTLSCSPISGHRSVSWYQQTPGQGLQFLFEYFSETQRNKGNFPGRFSGRQFSNSRSEMNVSTLELGDSALYLCASSPTIVSYEQYFGPGTRLTVT.

V gene TRBV24-1 combines with J gene TRBJ1-1, with D uncertain. Germline CDR1 reads KGHDR; CDR2 reads SFDVKD. V dropped 4 bases and J dropped 1 base, with 6 bases sitting between them. The CDR3 spans 13 residues. In DNA form, the CDR3 reads TGTGCCACCAGTGAGAACAGGAACACTGAAGCTTTCTTT. It translates to CATSENRNTEAFF.

CDR3 region: CATSRGTSGRNYEQYF. CDR3 sequence (DNA): TGTGCCACCAGCAGAGGTACTAGCGGGAGGAACTACGAGCAGTACTTC. V is TRBV15 and J is TRBJ2-7, with 12 bases matching TRBD2. V shed 1 base, J shed 3 bases, and the junction held 4 bases outside the gene matches. This CDR3 spans 16 amino acids. The germline V gene has CDR1 LNHNV and CDR2 YYDKDF (reference sequence).

The gene calls are TRBV30 and TRBJ1-3, with D uncertain. The CDR3 totals 14 residues. V was clipped by 1 base and J by 0 bases, with 7 bases between them. Germline CDR1 GTSNPN, CDR2 SVGIG (reference sequence). CDR3 nucleotides: TGTGCCTGGAGTGCCCGGATCTCTGGAAACACCATATATTTT. Encoded protein: CAWSARISGNTIYF.

The chain combines TRBV3-1 (or the pseudogene TRBV3-2) with TRBJ2-5, with 8 bases matching TRBD2. The V gene's germline CDR1 is LGHDT and CDR2 YNNKEL (reference sequence). The CDR3 totals 15 residues. J lost 9 bases, V lost 2 bases, and 11 bases had no gene match. CDR3 in amino acids: CASSQSGSSFSAQYF. DNA of the CDR3: TGTGCCAGCAGCCAAAGCGGGAGCAGTTTTTCGGCCCAGTACTTC.

On this clone itself: As the CDR3 is not closed by the conserved phenylalanine or tryptophan, this likely results from a read error. Because the CDR3's place on the DNA is in doubt, the DNA is left out and the CDR3 is given as listed by TCRdb. The chain carries TRBV3-1 (or the pseudogene TRBV3-2) and TRBJ2-7; TRBD1 is the table's D call, not checked against the DNA. The CDR3 is 8 residues long, counting both termini. CDR1 is LGHDT and CDR2 is YNNKEL in the germline V gene (reference sequence). The chain's CDR3 is CASSQDPN.

The chain uses TRBV28 and TRBJ2-1; 9 bases map to TRBD2. The CDR3 spans 14 residues. J gave up 4 bases and V 6 bases, and 4 bases lay outside the gene matches. CDR1 MDHEN and CDR2 SYDVKM come from the germline V gene. CDR3 DNA: TGTGCCAGCAGCTTAGCGGGAGCTTACAATGAGCAGTTCTTC. Translating gives CASSLAGAYNEQFF.

J is TRBJ1-1 and V is TRBV5-1, with D possibly TRBD1 on 6 matching bases. Germline-derived CDR1 and CDR2 are SGHRS and YFSETQ. V was cut by 0 bases and J by 10 bases, with 10 bases left in between. This CDR3 has 12 residues. CDR3 nucleotides: TGCGCCAGCAGCTTGGGGCCAGGGGTAGCTTTCTTT. This codes for CASSLGPGVAFF.

This rearrangement joins TRBV2 to TRBJ2-7; D is uncertain. CDR1 is SNHLY, CDR2 FYNNEI, per germline. This CDR3 is built from 14 residues. Trimming removed 4 bases from V and 2 bases from J, with 12 bases in between. In DNA form, the CDR3 reads TGTGCCAGCAGTGTCTACTACCCTACCTACGAGCAGTACTTC. It codes for CASSVYYPTYEQYF. The whole variable domain, remainder taken from reference TRBV2 and TRBJ2-7, is EPEVTQTPSHQVTQMGQEVILRCVPISNHLYFYWYRQILGQKVEFLVSFYNNEISEKSEIFDDQFSVERPDGSNFTLKIRSTKLEDSAMYFCASSVYYPTYEQYFGPGTRLTVT.

V is TRBV20-1 and J is TRBJ2-3; D not resolved. Deletions cut 5 bases from V and 5 bases from J, with 8 bases between. Germline CDR1 is DFQATT and CDR2 is SNEGSKA (reference sequence). The CDR3 spans 11 residues. This CDR3 is CSAQLQDTQYF. CDR3 coding DNA: TGCAGTGCTCAATTGCAAGATACGCAGTATTTT.

The rearrangement joins TRBV6-5 to TRBJ2-2; no clear D. CDR1 is MNHEY, CDR2 SVGAGI, per germline. The ends were cut back, 6 bases at V and 5 bases at J, with 10 bases in the middle. CDR3 length: 13 residues. The CDR3 protein is CASRHQWTGELFF. For the CDR3, the DNA is TGTGCCAGCAGACACCAGTGGACCGGGGAGCTGTTTTTT.

The chain links TRBV12-3 or TRBV12-4 to TRBJ2-1, with D tentatively TRBD2 (6 bases). The germline V and J ends were trimmed by 1 base and 8 bases, with 9 bases remaining between them. The CDR3 has 13 residues. The CDR3: CASSLGGADEQFF. Here the CDR3 DNA reads TGTGCCAGCAGTTTAGGCGGGGCGGATGAGCAGTTCTTC.

The chain couples TRBV5-6 to TRBJ1-3, with 8 bases fitting TRBD1. In germline, CDR1 is SGHDT, CDR2 YYEEEE. The CDR3 extends over 17 amino acids. V was clipped by 3 bases and J by 0 bases; unmatched bases: 8. CDR3 DNA sequence: TGTGCCAGCAGCTCCTGGAAAGACAGGGGCTCTGGAAACACCATATATTTT. It specifies CASSSWKDRGSGNTIYF. Combining the CDR3 with reference TRBV5-6 and TRBJ1-3 gives the whole variable domain DAGVTQSPTHLIKTRGQQVTLRCSPKSGHDTVSWYQQALGQGPQFIFQYYEEEERQRGNFPDRFSGHQFPNYSSELNVNALLLGDSALYLCASSSWKDRGSGNTIYFGEGSWLTVV.

In its sample, this clone was seen once. The chain has TRBV28 and TRBJ2-2; 9 bases are a match to TRBD2. In germline, CDR1 is MDHEN, CDR2 SYDVKM. There are 15 residues in the CDR3. V shed 10 bases and J 0 bases; nucleotides not matched to a gene: 6. CDR3 sequence: CATTGGGANTGELFF. CDR3 nucleotide sequence: TGTGCCACCACGGGCGGGGGGGCGAACACCGGGGAGCTGTTTTTT.

V and J are TRBV5-4 and TRBJ1-2; tentatively, D is TRBD1 (6 bases). Trimming pared 3 bases from V and 8 bases from J, leaving 20 bases between. The CDR3 extends over 15 amino acids. CDR1 and CDR2 (germline): SGHNT, YYREEE (reference sequence). In DNA, the CDR3 is TGTGCCAGCAGCTCTTTAGGGGGGCGCCTCGGGGGCTACACCTTC. Protein: CASSSLGGRLGGYTF.

The chain uses TRBV4-2 and TRBJ2-2; weak D call: TRBD2 (6 bases). CDR3 length: 17 amino acids. V gave up 3 bases and J gave up 1 base, with 15 bases separating them. Germline V gene data show CDR1 as LGHNA and CDR2 as YNFKEQ. CDR3 DNA sequence: TGTGCCAGCAGCCATTACAAGGGCGGGATGAACACCGGGGAGCTGTTTTTT. It encodes CASSHYKGGMNTGELFF.

V gene TRBV25-1 combines with J gene TRBJ2-2; 8 bases agree with TRBD1. CDR3 length: 15 residues. V lost 3 bases and J lost 3; bases outside the gene matches: 3. CDR1 is MGHDK and CDR2 is SYGVNS in the germline V gene. The CDR3 DNA is TGTGCCAGCAGTGAGCGGACAGGGCACACCGGGGAGCTGTTTTTT. It specifies CASSERTGHTGELFF. The variable domain in full, with the rest retrieved from reference TRBV25-1 and TRBJ2-2, is EADIYQTPRYLVIGTGKKITLECSQTMGHDKMYWYQQDPGMELHLIHYSYGVNSTEKGDLSSESTVSRIRTEHFPLTLESARPSHTSQYLCASSERTGHTGELFFGEGSRLTVL.

The chain is built from TRBV27 and TRBJ2-1; TRBD2 agrees at 14 bases. The CDR3 is made up of 15 amino acids. Trimming removed 6 bases from V and 4 bases from J; junction bases left unmatched: 2. CDR1 is MNHEY and CDR2 is SMNVEV in the germline V gene (reference sequence). In DNA form, the CDR3 reads TGTGCCAGCAGCCGGACTAGCGGGAGGTACAATGAGCAGTTCTTC. Its protein is CASSRTSGRYNEQFF.

V gene TRBV20-1 combines with J gene TRBJ2-3, with unresolved D. V was clipped by 3 bases and J by 0 bases, with 10 bases between them. CDR1 DFQATT and CDR2 SNEGSKA come from the germline V gene (reference sequence). The CDR3 sequence is 14 residues long. CDR3 coding DNA: TGCAGTGCTAGTTTAGGCTGGAGCACAGATACGCAGTATTTT. Translated: CSASLGWSTDTQYF.

Here the CDR3 reads CASSASVGTQYF. CDR3 in DNA: TGTGCCAGCAGCGCCAGTGTTGGGACCCAGTACTTC. The V and J genes are TRBV2 and TRBJ2-5; D uncertain. Germline V gene data show CDR1 as SNHLY and CDR2 as FYNNEI. The CDR3 consists of 12 residues. Trimming removed 6 bases at V and 7 bases at J, with 12 bases between.